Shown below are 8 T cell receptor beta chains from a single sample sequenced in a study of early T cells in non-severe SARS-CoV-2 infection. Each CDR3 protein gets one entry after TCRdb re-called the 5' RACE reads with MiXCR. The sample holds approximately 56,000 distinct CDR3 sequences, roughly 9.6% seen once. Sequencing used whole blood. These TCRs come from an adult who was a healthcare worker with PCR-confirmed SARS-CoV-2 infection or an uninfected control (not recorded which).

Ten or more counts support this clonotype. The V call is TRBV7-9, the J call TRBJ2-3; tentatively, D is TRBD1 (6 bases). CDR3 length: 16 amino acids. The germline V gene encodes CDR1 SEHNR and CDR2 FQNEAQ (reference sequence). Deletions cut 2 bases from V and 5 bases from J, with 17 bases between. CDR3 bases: TGTGCCAGCAGCTTACTGCTCGGGGACAAGGGAGATACGCAGTATTTT. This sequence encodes CASSLLLGDKGDTQYF.

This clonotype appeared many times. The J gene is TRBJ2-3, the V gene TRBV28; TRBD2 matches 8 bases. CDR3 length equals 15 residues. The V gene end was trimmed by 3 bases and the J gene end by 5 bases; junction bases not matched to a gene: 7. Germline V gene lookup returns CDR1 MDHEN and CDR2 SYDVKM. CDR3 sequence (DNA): TGTGCCAGCAGTTTCCCCGGTCTAGCGGGAGATACGCAGTATTTT. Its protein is CASSFPGLAGDTQYF. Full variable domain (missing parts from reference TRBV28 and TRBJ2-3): DVKVTQSSRYLVKRTGEKVFLECVQDMDHENMFWYRQDPGLGLRLIYFSYDVKMKEKGDIPEGYSVSREKKERFSLILESASTNQTSMYLCASSFPGLAGDTQYFGPGTRLTVL.

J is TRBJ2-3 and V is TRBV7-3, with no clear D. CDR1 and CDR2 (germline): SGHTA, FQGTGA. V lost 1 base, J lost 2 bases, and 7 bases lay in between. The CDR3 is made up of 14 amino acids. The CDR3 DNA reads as TGTGCCAGCAGCTTAAACGGATTCACAGATACGCAGTATTTT. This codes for CASSLNGFTDTQYF.

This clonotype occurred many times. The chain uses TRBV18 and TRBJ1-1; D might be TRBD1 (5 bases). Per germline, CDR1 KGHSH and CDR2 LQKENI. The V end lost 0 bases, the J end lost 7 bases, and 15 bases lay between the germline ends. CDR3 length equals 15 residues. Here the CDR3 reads CASSPPKGTTFEAFF. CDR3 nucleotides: TGTGCCAGCTCACCACCGAAGGGGACGACTTTTGAAGCTTTCTTT.

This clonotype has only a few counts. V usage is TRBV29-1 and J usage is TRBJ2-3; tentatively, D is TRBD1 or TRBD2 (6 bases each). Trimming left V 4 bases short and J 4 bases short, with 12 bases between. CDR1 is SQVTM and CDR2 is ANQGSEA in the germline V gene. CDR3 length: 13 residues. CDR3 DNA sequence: TGCAGCGTTGCGGTGGGGGGCTCAGATACGCAGTATTTT. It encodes CSVAVGGSDTQYF.

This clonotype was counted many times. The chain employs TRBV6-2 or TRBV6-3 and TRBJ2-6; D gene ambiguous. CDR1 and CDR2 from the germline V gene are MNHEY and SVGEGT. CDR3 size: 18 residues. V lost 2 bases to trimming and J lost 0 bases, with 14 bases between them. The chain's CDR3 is CASSYEQLSNSGANVLTF. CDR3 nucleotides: TGTGCCAGCAGTTACGAGCAGCTATCTAACTCTGGGGCCAACGTCCTGACTTTC.

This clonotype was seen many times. CDR3 DNA: TGTGCCAGCAGCCTACCGGGACTAGCGGACAATGAGCAGTTCTTC. Protein: CASSLPGLADNEQFF. V usage is TRBV2 and J usage is TRBJ2-1, with 11 bases matching TRBD2. The V segment lost 6 bases and the J segment 5 bases; nucleotides outside the gene matches: 6. Germline CDR1 is SNHLY and CDR2 is FYNNEI. The CDR3 length is 15 residues.

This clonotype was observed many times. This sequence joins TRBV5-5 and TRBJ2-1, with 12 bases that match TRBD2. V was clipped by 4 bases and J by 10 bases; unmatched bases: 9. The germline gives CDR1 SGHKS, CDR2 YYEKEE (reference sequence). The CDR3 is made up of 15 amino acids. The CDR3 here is CASSPRLAGAREQFF. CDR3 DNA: TGTGCCAGCAGCCCGAGACTAGCGGGGGCGAGGGAGCAGTTCTTC.